One sample yielded the 5 T cell receptor beta chains listed below, sequenced in a study of Graves' ophthalmopathy and Graves' hyperthyroidism listed by TCRdb under 2018. The sequencing machine was an Illumina HiSeq 2000. For repertoire sequencing, TCR beta CDR3 regions were amplified from RNA transcripts. A first-round RT-PCR used HTBI primers with the Qiagen OneStep RT-PCR kit, followed by a second-round multiplex PCR, size selection and purification. TCRdb's own reprocessing of the public reads used fastp at Q25 and MiXCR and kept productive beta chains. Entries are consolidated by CDR3 protein sequence, retaining the most common genes and DNA. For this sample the table gives 560,000 or so distinct CDR3 sequences, of which less than 40% were detected only once. Of the sample, 3.5% to 5% is held by the ten largest clones. The material sequenced was peripheral blood or thyroid tissue (not recorded which). Receptors originate from an adult man with Graves' hyperthyroidism.

This clonotype was counted at least ten times. The CDR3 region is CASSLDQNSPLHF. In DNA form, the CDR3 reads TGTGCCAGCAGCTTAGACCAGAATTCACCCCTCCACTTT. The chain joins TRBV7-9 to TRBJ1-6; no clear D gene. The V gene lost 1 base and the J gene lost 7 bases, with 5 bases spanning the gap. Germline CDR1 is SEHNR and CDR2 is FQNEAQ (reference sequence). This CDR3 spans 13 amino acids. The full variable domain, with the rest looked up from reference TRBV7-9 and TRBJ1-6, is DTGVSQNPRHKITKRGQNVTFRCDPISEHNRLYWYRQTLGQGPEFLTYFQNEAQLEKSRLLSDRFSAERPKGSFSTLEIQRTEQGDSAMYLCASSLDQNSPLHFGNGTRLTVT.

Notes on this clonotype: A clone one base away is much larger, so this may be a read error. The chain is built from TRBV5-1 and TRBJ1-2; D is unresolved. Between the trimmed V and J ends, which lost 0 bases and 3 bases, there was a span of 9 bases. Per the germline V gene, CDR1 is SGHRS and CDR2 is YFSETQ. This CDR3 contains 14 residues. CDR3: CASSLEAADYGYTF. Here the CDR3 DNA reads TGCGCCAGCAGCTTGGAGGCGGCAGACTATGGCTACACCTTC. Using reference TRBV5-1 and TRBJ1-2 for the parts outside the CDR3, the full variable domain is KAGVTQTPRYLIKTRGQQVTLSCSPISGHRSVSWYQQTPGQGLQFLFEYFSETQRNKGNFPGRFSGRQFSNSRSEMNVSTLELGDSALYLCASSLEAADYGYTFGSGTRLTVV.

Concerning this clonotype: An end of the junction differs from the germline gene, which may be a read error. The rearrangement uses TRBV5-1 and TRBJ1-1; the match to TRBD1 covers 7 bases. CDR1 and CDR2 (germline): SGHRS, YFSETQ. The CDR3 covers 12 residues. This chain's CDR3 is CASSGTVTEAFF. The CDR3 region has the DNA TGTGCCAGCAGTGGGACAGTCACTGAAGCTTTCTTT.

On this clonotype itself: With a much larger clone just one base away, this may be a read error. The J gene is TRBJ2-7, the V gene TRBV10-3, with TRBD2 identical over 9 bases. The CDR3 length is 14 residues. In germline, CDR1 is ENHRY, CDR2 SYGVKD. The CDR3 sequence: CASSSASGAYEQCF. The CDR3 bases are TGTGCCAGCAGTAGCGCTAGCGGGGCCTACGAGCAGTGCTTC.

The CDR3 nucleotides are TGTGCCAGCAGCCCAAGGACTAGCGGGAGTATCTACGAGCAGTACTTC. Translation: CASSPRTSGSIYEQYF. The chain recombines TRBV7-2 with TRBJ2-7; 13 bases fit TRBD2. V dropped 5 bases and J dropped 3; count of bases not matched to a gene: 7. Per germline, CDR1 SGHTA and CDR2 FQGNSA. The CDR3 length is 16 residues.